This T cell receptor beta chain derives from a study of neoadjuvant anti-PD-1 for oral cavity cancer. This CDR3 is built from 15 residues. The germline V and J ends were trimmed by 3 bases and 4 bases, with 10 bases remaining between them. Germline CDR1 and CDR2: LNHDA and SQIVND (reference sequence). Analysis of PBMCs was direct, with no culture step. Clones were sequenced by immunoSEQ multiplex PCR, and TCRdb holds only the in-frame ones, with some missing. The sample holds roughly 67,000 clones, around 83% seen once. V and J are TRBV19 and TRBJ1-6; possible D gene TRBD1, 5 bases. The source of this sequence is a person aged 40-85 years with oral cavity squamous cell carcinoma. The specimen comprised PBMCs, sampled before nivolumab (anti-PD-1) treatment. The CDR3 nucleotides read TGTGCCAGTAGTATGATAAAGGGGTATAATTCACCCCTCCACTTT. Residues: CASSMIKGYNSPLHF. Filled out from reference TRBV19 and TRBJ1-6, the complete variable domain reads DGGITQSPKYLFRKEGQNVTLSCEQNLNHDAMYWYRQDPGQGLRLIYYSQIVNDFQKGDIAEGYSVSREKKESFPLTVTSAQKNPTAFYLCASSMIKGYNSPLHFGNGTRLTVT.